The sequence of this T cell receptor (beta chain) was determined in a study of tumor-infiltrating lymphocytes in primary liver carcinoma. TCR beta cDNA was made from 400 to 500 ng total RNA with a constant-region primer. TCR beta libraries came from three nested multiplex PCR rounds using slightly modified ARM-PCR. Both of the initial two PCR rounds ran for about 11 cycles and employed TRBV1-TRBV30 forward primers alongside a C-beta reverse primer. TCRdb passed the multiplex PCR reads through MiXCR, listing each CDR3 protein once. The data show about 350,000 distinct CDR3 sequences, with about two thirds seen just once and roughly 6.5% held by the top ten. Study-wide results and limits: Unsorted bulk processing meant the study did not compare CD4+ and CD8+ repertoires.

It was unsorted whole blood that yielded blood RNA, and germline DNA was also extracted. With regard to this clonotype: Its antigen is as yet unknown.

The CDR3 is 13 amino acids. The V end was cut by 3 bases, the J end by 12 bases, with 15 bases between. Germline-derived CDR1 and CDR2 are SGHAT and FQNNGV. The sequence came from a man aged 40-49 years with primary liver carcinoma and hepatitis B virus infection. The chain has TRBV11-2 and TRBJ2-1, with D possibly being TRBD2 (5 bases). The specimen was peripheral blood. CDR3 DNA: TGTGCCAGCAGCTTTAGGGAGTTGGGCGGGCAGTTCTTC. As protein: CASSFRELGGQFF. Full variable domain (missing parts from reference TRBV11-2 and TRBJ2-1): EAGVAQSPRYKIIEKRQSVAFWCNPISGHATLYWYQQILGQGPKLLIQFQNNGVVDDSQLPKDRFSAERLKGVDSTLKIQPAKLEDSAVYLCASSFRELGGQFFGPGTRLTVL.